The table lists the clone carrying this TCR beta chain with a few counts. Its antigen is undetermined. The source of the sample is a study of Graves' ophthalmopathy and Graves' hyperthyroidism. The sequenced template was RNA, covering the TCR beta CDR3 region. An initial RT-PCR round employing HTBI primers preceded a second-round multiplex PCR. MiXCR, run by TCRdb on the multiplex PCR reads, gives a single entry per CDR3 protein. Of around 1.1 million distinct CDR3 sequences in the sample, 35% to 45% are singletons; the top ten hold 11%. Findings and caveats of the study: The model's ophthalmopathy progression predictions had more than 55% sensitivity and 72.22% specificity. The majority of expanded thyroid clonotypes above 0.001 frequency also occurred in blood. Separation of ophthalmopathy from stable hyperthyroidism was achieved by a 13-signature model, at about 89% sensitivity and around 81% specificity.

The receptor was derived from an adult man with Graves' hyperthyroidism. Material: peripheral blood or thyroid tissue (not recorded which).

The chain's CDR3 is CASSLDGSGPQHF. The CDR3 DNA reads as TGTGCCAGCAGCTTAGATGGGTCTGGGCCCCAGCATTTT. V is TRBV7-2 and J is TRBJ1-5; no clear D gene. Trimming took 1 base from V and 9 from J, leaving 10 bases between them. This CDR3 has 13 amino acids. The germline gives CDR1 SGHTA, CDR2 FQGNSA.